A single sample gave rise to the 28 T cell receptor beta chains below, sequenced in a study of tumor and adjacent non-tumor tissue in lung cancer. A modified ARM-PCR protocol with three rounds of nested PCR amplified TCRbeta. TCRdb redid the calling of the multiplex PCR reads with MiXCR, one entry per CDR3 protein. Here the sample spans roughly 120,000 distinct CDR3 sequences, 60% to 80% being singletons. The template was RNA from unsorted bulk tissue. The normal lung tissue was taken more than 3 cm from the tumor edge. Sequenced: distant non-tumor lung tissue. These receptors were obtained from a man in his sixties with non-small cell lung cancer.

The V call is TRBV6-2 or TRBV6-3, the J call TRBJ2-3; D unclear. Trimming cost V 6 bases and J 2 bases, with 12 bases left between them. The CDR3 consists of 14 residues. Germline CDR1 is MNHEY and CDR2 is SVGEGT. The CDR3 is CASSDNIPTDTQYF. The CDR3 coding sequence is TGTGCCAGCAGCGACAACATCCCCACAGATACGCAGTATTTT.

On this clonotype: It may be a read error: a sequence one base away is much more abundant. V gene TRBV20-1 combines with J gene TRBJ2-1; unclear D gene. Trimming pared 2 bases from V and 9 bases from J, leaving 17 bases between. The germline CDR1 and CDR2 sequences are DFQATT and SNEGSKA (reference sequence). The CDR3 sequence is 14 residues long. Here the CDR3 reads CSARTGLKGSEQFF. In nucleotides, the CDR3 is TGCAGTGCTAGAACGGGTTTAAAAGGCAGTGAGCAGTTCTTC.

This clonotype was detected many times. The CDR3 DNA is TGTGCCAGCAGTTACTCCTTCCACGGGACAGAGGCCCATGGCTACACCTTC. Its translation is CASSYSFHGTEAHGYTF. The rearrangement links TRBV6-2 or TRBV6-3 to TRBJ1-2; 7 positions match TRBD1. Trimming took 0 bases from V and 6 from J; bases not matched to a gene: 13. CDR1 and CDR2 (germline): MNHEY, SVGEGT. This CDR3 spans 17 amino acids.

In regard to this clonotype: Germline and junction disagree at one end, which may indicate a read error. V gene TRBV11-2 combines with J gene TRBJ2-7, with a tentative D call TRBD1 (6 bases). Germline-derived CDR1 and CDR2 are SGHAT and FQNNGV. The CDR3 has 14 amino acids. CDR3 sequence (DNA): TGTGCCAGCAGCTTTGGCGGACAGACCTACGAGCAGTATTTC. Translating it yields CASSFGGQTYEQYF.

Concerning this clonotype itself: Mismatch with germline at one junction end may stem from a read error. The V call is TRBV6-1, the J call TRBJ1-2; TRBD1 might be the D (5 bases). This CDR3 contains 11 residues. Germline-derived CDR1 and CDR2 are MNHNS and SASEGT. CDR3 loop: CVSEKGYGYTF. The DNA of the CDR3 is TGTGTCAGCGAGAAGGGGTATGGCTACACCTTC.

Concerning this clonotype itself: A much bigger clone sits one base away, suggesting this may be a read error. Given the absence of the conserved phenylalanine or tryptophan at the CDR3 end, a read error is likely. The chain has TRBV5-4 and TRBJ2-2, with 11 bases that match TRBD2. Germline V gene lookup returns CDR1 SGHNT and CDR2 YYREEE (reference sequence). The length of the CDR3 is 17 residues. V lost 3 bases, J lost 4 bases, and 8 bases stayed unmatched. The CDR3 DNA reads as TGTGCCAGCAGCTCCCCCGGACTAGCGGGTACCACCGGGGAGCTGTTTTCT. Encoded protein: CASSSPGLAGTTGELFS.

In its sample, this clonotype was seen a few times. V is TRBV29-1 and J is TRBJ2-7; D remains ambiguous. Germline V gene sequence: CDR1 SQVTM, CDR2 ANQGSEA. This CDR3 contains 15 residues. The ends were cut back, 7 bases at V and 0 bases at J, with 19 bases in the middle. CDR3 region: CSAGEPSGISYEQYF. CDR3 DNA: TGCAGCGCTGGTGAACCTAGTGGCATCTCCTACGAGCAGTACTTC.

About this clonotype: This likely comes from a read error, as the CDR3 has no conserved phenylalanine or tryptophan at its end. The chain carries TRBV12-3 or TRBV12-4 and TRBJ1-1; D remains unclear. CDR3 size: 12 residues. The CDR3 loop is CVNSRRNTEAFC. The CDR3 region has the DNA TGTGTCAACAGTAGGAGGAACACTGAAGCTTTCTGT.

J is TRBJ2-1 and V is TRBV5-8, with D hard to call. Looked up from germline, CDR1 is SGHTS and CDR2 is YDEGEE. This CDR3 has 13 amino acids. Trimming removed 0 bases at V and 12 bases at J, with 13 bases between. As DNA, the CDR3 is TGTGCCAGCAGCTTGGTCTATAGGGCAGGGCAGTTCTTC. Amino acid sequence: CASSLVYRAGQFF.

Comment on this clonotype: This clone may be a read error of a much larger clone one base away. The chain combines TRBV14 with TRBJ2-2, with TRBD2 matching 7 bases. CDR3 size: 13 residues. Per the germline V gene, CDR1 is SGHDN and CDR2 is FVKESK. Germline trimming cut 3 bases from V and 9 bases from J; bases unmatched to any gene: 4. Here the CDR3 reads CASSHGGSWELFF. In nucleotides, the CDR3 is TGTGCCAGCAGCCACGGGGGGTCCTGGGAGCTGTTTTTT.

Of note for this clonotype: A junction end diverges from the germline sequence, so it may reflect a read error. The chain couples TRBV12-3 or TRBV12-4 to TRBJ1-5, with D unresolved. The CDR3 covers 14 residues. CDR3 loop: CVSSPGGTYQPQHF. DNA of the CDR3: TGCGTCAGCAGCCCCGGCGGAACCTATCAGCCCCAGCATTTT.

The chain links TRBV18 to TRBJ2-2; 8 bases line up with TRBD1. This CDR3 is 17 amino acids long. The V gene end was trimmed by 4 bases and the J gene end by 3 bases; junction bases not matched to a gene: 10. CDR1 is KGHSH, CDR2 LQKENI, per germline. CDR3 sequence reads: CASSRAGTGSYTGELFF. For the CDR3, the DNA is TGTGCCAGCTCACGCGCCGGGACAGGTTCTTACACCGGGGAGCTGTTTTTT.

The rearrangement joins TRBV18 to TRBJ2-5; the match to TRBD2 covers 9 bases. The CDR3 has 15 amino acids. The germline gives CDR1 KGHSH, CDR2 LQKENI. V dropped 8 bases and J dropped 4; count of bases not matched to a gene: 11. The CDR3 DNA reads as TGTGCCAGCACTGGAGTAGCGGGAGTACTAGAGACCCAGTACTTC. Its translation is CASTGVAGVLETQYF.

On this clonotype: Germline and junction disagree at one end, which may indicate a read error. The V and J genes are TRBV11-2 and TRBJ1-6; D not resolved. The germline gives CDR1 SGHAT, CDR2 FQNNGV. The CDR3 runs 15 residues. The CDR3 coding sequence is TGTGCCAGTAGCTTAGGCAGGTCCTATAATTCACCCCTCCACTTT. Protein product: CASSLGRSYNSPLHF.

With regard to this clonotype: A much bigger clone sits one base away, suggesting this may be a read error. The J gene is TRBJ1-2, the V gene TRBV5-4; tentatively, D is TRBD1 (5 bases). From germline, CDR1 is SGHNT and CDR2 YYREEE (reference sequence). The CDR3 runs to 12 residues. Here the CDR3 reads CVSSLGQNGYTF. The CDR3 DNA follows: TGTGTCAGCAGCTTGGGGCAAAATGGCTACACCTTC.

Note on this clonotype: A read error may produce the germline difference seen at one junction end. The chain is built from TRBV6-5 and TRBJ2-6, with D maybe TRBD1 (5 bases). The CDR3 contains 19 residues. Germline assignment: CDR1 MNHEY and CDR2 SVGAGI. CDR3 in amino acids: CACSLLGRVASSGANVLTF. Here the CDR3 DNA reads TGTGCCTGCAGCCTCCTGGGCAGGGTGGCCTCCTCTGGGGCCAACGTCCTGACTTTC.

Turning to this clonotype: A read error may produce the germline difference seen at one junction end. V and J are TRBV28 and TRBJ1-1, with D possibly TRBD1 on 5 matching bases. CDR1 is MDHEN, CDR2 SYDVKM, per germline. CDR3 length equals 11 residues. The CDR3 DNA sequence: TGTGCCAGCAGTATACAGGCTGAAGTTTTCTTT. Translated, it gives CASSIQAEVFF.

Ten or more counts support this clonotype. The chain uses TRBV20-1 and TRBJ2-4; 9 bases line up with TRBD2. This CDR3 region has 13 residues. The germline V gene has CDR1 DFQATT and CDR2 SNEGSKA (reference sequence). With V trimmed by 5 bases and J by 5 bases, 4 bases remained unmatched. The DNA for the CDR3 is TGCAGTGCTGAGACTAGCGGTGAAAACATTCAGTACTTC. It codes for CSAETSGENIQYF.

To note about this clonotype: The conserved closing phenylalanine or tryptophan is absent in this CDR3, likely reflecting a read error. The rearrangement links TRBV29-1 to TRBJ1-1; D not resolved. Trimming shortened V by 7 bases and J by 1 base, and 10 bases separated the two germline ends. Germline values: CDR1 SQVTM, CDR2 ANQGSEA. There are 12 residues in the CDR3. CDR3 in DNA: TGCAGCGCTAGGGATGGGAACACTGAAGCTTTCTAT. It codes for CSARDGNTEAFY.

Note on this clonotype: The CDR3 carries no conserved terminal phenylalanine or tryptophan, so it likely arises from a read error. J is TRBJ2-5 and V is TRBV20-1; a weak D match, TRBD2 (5 bases). V lost 4 bases to trimming and J lost 1 base, with 19 bases between them. This CDR3 region has 16 residues. Germline assignment: CDR1 DFQATT and CDR2 SNEGSKA (reference sequence). In nucleotides, the CDR3 is TGCAGTGCTATCGGGGTAAAGGATATAGGCCAAGAGACCCAGTACTTA. The encoded protein is CSAIGVKDIGQETQYL.

V gene TRBV7-8 combines with J gene TRBJ2-1; TRBD2 agrees at 14 bases. The CDR3 runs to 16 residues. J gave up 6 bases and V 5 bases, and 6 bases lay outside the gene matches. Germline CDR1 SGHVS, CDR2 FQNEAQ. In DNA form, the CDR3 reads TGTGCCAGCAGCCCAGGGACTAGCGGGGGCATCAATGAGCAGTTCTTC. Translation gives CASSPGTSGGINEQFF.

A word on this clonotype: The CDR3 does not end in the conserved phenylalanine or tryptophan, so this is likely a read error. The chain joins TRBV30 to TRBJ1-1; D not resolved. Looked up from germline, CDR1 is GTSNPN and CDR2 is SVGIG (reference sequence). V gave up 0 bases and J gave up 0 bases, with 5 bases separating them. This CDR3 is built from 13 residues. CDR3 region: CAWSVLLNTEAFS. The CDR3 DNA reads TGTGCCTGGAGTGTACTCTTGAACACTGAAGCTTTCTCA.

Comment on this clonotype: The conserved final phenylalanine or tryptophan is absent from the CDR3, which likely points to a read error. The chain combines TRBV29-1 with TRBJ2-1, with D uncertain. Germline CDR1 SQVTM, CDR2 ANQGSEA. The CDR3 totals 15 residues. The V end lost 3 bases, the J end lost 2 bases, and 14 bases lay between the germline ends. DNA for the CDR3: TGCAGCGTTGAGGGTAGTCATTACGCCTACAATGAGCAGTTCATC. Translating it yields CSVEGSHYAYNEQFI.

As regards this clonotype: Likely a read error: the CDR3 ends without its conserved phenylalanine or tryptophan. V and J are TRBV29-1 and TRBJ2-1; tentatively, D is TRBD2 (6 bases). The germline V gene encodes CDR1 SQVTM and CDR2 ANQGSEA. The CDR3 consists of 15 residues. In DNA, the CDR3 is TGCAGTGTTGAAGGGACTTTCCTCTCCTACAATGAACAGTTCTCC. Amino acid sequence: CSVEGTFLSYNEQFS.

V is TRBV12-3 or TRBV12-4 and J is TRBJ2-5, with D tentatively TRBD2 (5 bases). The CDR3 is 14 residues long. In nucleotides, the CDR3 is TGTATCAGCGGTCCGCTGGATAGCATGGAGACCCAGTACTTC. Protein: CISGPLDSMETQYF.

This clonotype was recorded only once. This chain uses TRBV4-1 with TRBJ2-3, with 8 bases that match TRBD2. The ends lost 8 bases at V and 7 bases at J; junction bases unmatched: 14. CDR1 MGHRA and CDR2 YSYEKL come from the germline V gene. There are 15 residues in the CDR3. CDR3 sequence (DNA): TGCGCCAGCCAAGATACGGGGGGGCTGGTAAATACGCAGTATTTT. Its translation is CASQDTGGLVNTQYF.

Points on this clonotype: One end of the junction varies from germline; a read error may be responsible. The rearrangement uses TRBV4-2 and TRBJ2-1; 8 bases agree with TRBD2. CDR3 length equals 17 residues. Germline CDR1 is LGHNA and CDR2 is YNFKEQ. Here the CDR3 reads CASSHDPTGTSVNERFF. CDR3 in DNA: TGTGCGAGCAGCCACGACCCCACCGGGACTAGTGTAAATGAGCGGTTCTTC.

As concerns this clonotype: Given a much more abundant clone one base away, this may be a read error. The rearrangement links TRBV6-5 to TRBJ2-5; D could derive from TRBD1 or TRBD2 (5 bases each). CDR1 and CDR2 from the germline V gene are MNHEY and SVGAGI. The CDR3 has 13 amino acids. The CDR3 bases are TGTGCCAGCCGTTACGGGGCCAGAGAGACCCAGTACTTC. This sequence encodes CASRYGARETQYF.